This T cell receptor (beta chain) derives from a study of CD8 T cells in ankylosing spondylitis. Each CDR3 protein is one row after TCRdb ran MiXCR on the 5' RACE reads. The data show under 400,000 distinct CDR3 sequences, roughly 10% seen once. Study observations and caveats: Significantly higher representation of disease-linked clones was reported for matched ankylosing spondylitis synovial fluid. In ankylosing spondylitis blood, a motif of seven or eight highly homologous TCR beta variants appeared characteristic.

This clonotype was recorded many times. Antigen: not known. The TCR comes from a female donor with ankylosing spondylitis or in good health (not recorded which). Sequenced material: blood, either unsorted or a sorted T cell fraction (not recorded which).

In nucleotides, the CDR3 is TGTGCCAGCAGCTTAGAGAAGGGGATCGCCTACAATGAGCAGTTCTTC. Amino acids: CASSLEKGIAYNEQFF. The chain couples TRBV7-9 to TRBJ2-1, with D perhaps TRBD1 (5 bases). Germline assignment: CDR1 SEHNR and CDR2 FQNEAQ (reference sequence). The germline V and J ends were trimmed by 1 base and 2 bases, with 12 bases remaining between them. The CDR3 totals 16 residues.